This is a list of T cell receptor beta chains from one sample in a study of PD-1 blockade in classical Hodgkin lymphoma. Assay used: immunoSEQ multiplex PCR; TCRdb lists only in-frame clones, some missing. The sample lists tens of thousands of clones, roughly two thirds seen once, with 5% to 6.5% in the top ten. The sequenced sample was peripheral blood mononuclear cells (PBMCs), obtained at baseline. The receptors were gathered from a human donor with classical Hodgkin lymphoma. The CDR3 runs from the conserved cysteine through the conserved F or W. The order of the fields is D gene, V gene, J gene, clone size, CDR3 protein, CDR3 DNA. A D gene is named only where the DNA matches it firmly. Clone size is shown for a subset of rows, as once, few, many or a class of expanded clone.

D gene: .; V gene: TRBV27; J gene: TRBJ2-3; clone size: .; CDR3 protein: CASSGHGATDTQYF; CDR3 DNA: TGTGCCAGCAGTGGGCACGGCGCCACAGATACGCAGTATTTT
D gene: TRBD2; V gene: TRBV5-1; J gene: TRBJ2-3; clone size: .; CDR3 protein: CASSSSGASTDTQYF; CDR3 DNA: TGCGCCAGCAGCTCTAGCGGAGCTAGCACAGATACGCAGTATTTT
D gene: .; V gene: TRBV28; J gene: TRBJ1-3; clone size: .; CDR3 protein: CASLTKFWGVSGNTIYF; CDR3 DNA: TGTGCCAGTCTAACTAAATTCTGGGGGGTCTCTGGAAACACCATATATTTT
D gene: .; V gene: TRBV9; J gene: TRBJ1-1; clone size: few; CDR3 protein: CASSVDLNTEAFF; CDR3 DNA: TGTGCCAGCAGCGTAGATTTGAACACTGAAGCTTTCTTT
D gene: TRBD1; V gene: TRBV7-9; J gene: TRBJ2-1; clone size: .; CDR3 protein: CASSPGTGSRNEQFF; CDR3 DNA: TGTGCCAGCAGCCCAGGGACAGGGTCGCGCAATGAGCAGTTCTTC
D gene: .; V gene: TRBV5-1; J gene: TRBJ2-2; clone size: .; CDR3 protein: CASSLAGTSNTGELFF; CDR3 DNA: TGCGCCAGCAGCTTAGCCGGGACGTCGAACACCGGGGAGCTGTTTTTT
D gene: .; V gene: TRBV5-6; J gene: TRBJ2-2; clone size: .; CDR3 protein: CASSSPDSSYTGELFF; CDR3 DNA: TGTGCCAGCAGCTCGCCGGACAGTTCCTACACCGGGGAGCTGTTTTTT
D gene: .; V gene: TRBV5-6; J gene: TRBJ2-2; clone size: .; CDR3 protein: CASTDWNTGELFF; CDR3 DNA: TGTGCCAGCACCGACTGGAACACCGGGGAGCTGTTTTTT
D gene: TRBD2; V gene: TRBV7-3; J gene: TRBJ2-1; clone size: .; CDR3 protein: CASSITGTRNEQFF; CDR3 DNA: TGTGCCAGCAGCATTACCGGGACTAGAAATGAGCAGTTCTTC
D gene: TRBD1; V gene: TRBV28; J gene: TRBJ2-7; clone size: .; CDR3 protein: CASTPTGQGGAYEQYF; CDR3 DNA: TGTGCCAGCACTCCAACGGGACAGGGAGGCGCCTACGAGCAGTACTTC
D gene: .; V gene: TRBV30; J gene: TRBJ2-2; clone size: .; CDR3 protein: CAWSVLSGVGGELFF; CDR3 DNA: TGTGCCTGGAGTGTACTATCAGGTGTCGGTGGGGAGCTGTTTTTT
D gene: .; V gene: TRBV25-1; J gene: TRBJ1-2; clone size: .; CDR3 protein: CASSEYGQGREGYTF; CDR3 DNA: TGTGCCAGCAGTGAATATGGCCAGGGAAGGGAAGGCTACACCTTC
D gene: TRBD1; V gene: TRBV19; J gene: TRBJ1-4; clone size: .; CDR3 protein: CASGAGGYEKLFF; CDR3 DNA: TGTGCCAGTGGGGCAGGGGGCTATGAAAAACTGTTTTTT
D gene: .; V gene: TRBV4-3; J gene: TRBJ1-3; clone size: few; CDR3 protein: CASSLGTGYGNTIYF; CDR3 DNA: TGCGCCAGCAGCCTAGGTACAGGGTATGGAAACACCATATATTTT
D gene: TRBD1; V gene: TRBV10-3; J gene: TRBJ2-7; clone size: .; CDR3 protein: CAISDLDRAEQYF; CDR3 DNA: TGTGCCATCAGTGACCTGGACAGGGCCGAGCAGTACTTC
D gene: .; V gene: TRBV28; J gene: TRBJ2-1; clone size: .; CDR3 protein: CASSLAENNEQFF; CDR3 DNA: TGTGCCAGCAGTTTGGCGGAGAACAATGAGCAGTTCTTC
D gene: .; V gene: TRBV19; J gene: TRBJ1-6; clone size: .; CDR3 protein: CASSIERGNSPLHF; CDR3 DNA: TGTGCCAGTAGTATTGAAAGGGGTAATTCACCCCTCCACTTT
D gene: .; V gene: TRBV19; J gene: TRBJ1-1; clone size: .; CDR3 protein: CASTQGFTEAFF; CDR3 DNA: TGTGCCAGTACGCAGGGGTTCACTGAAGCTTTCTTT
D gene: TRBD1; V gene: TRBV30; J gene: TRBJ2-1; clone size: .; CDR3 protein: CAWSSDRGYNEQFF; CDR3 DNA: TGTGCCTGGAGTTCCGACAGGGGCTACAATGAGCAGTTCTTC
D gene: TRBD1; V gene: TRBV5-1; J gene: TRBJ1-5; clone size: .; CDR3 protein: CASSLDGDRDQPQHF; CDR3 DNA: TGCGCCAGCAGCTTGGACGGGGACAGGGATCAGCCCCAGCATTTT
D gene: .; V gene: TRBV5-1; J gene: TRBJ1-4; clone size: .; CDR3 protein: CASSLWTANEKLFF; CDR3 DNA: TGCGCCAGCAGCTTGTGGACAGCCAATGAAAAACTGTTTTTT
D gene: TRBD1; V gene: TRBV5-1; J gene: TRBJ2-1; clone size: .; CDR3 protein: CASSNRDRDMNEQFF; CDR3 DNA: TGCGCCAGCAGCAACCGGGACAGGGATATGAATGAGCAGTTCTTC
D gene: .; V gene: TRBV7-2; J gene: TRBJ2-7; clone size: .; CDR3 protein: CASSLGRGSSYEQYF; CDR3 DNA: TGTGCCAGCAGCTTAGGAAGAGGGAGCTCCTACGAGCAGTACTTC
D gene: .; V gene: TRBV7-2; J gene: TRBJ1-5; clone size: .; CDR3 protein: CASSGDGGSNQPQHF; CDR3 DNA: TGTGCCAGCAGCGGGGACGGGGGTAGCAATCAGCCCCAGCATTTT
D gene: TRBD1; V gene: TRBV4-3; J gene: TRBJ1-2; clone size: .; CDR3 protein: CASSQLGQAANYGYTF; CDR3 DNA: TGCGCCAGCAGCCAACTCGGACAGGCCGCTAACTATGGCTACACCTTC
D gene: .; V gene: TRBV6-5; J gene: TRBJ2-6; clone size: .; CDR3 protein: CASSYGRPSGANVLTF; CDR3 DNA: TGTGCCAGCAGTTACGGCAGGCCCTCTGGGGCCAACGTCCTGACTTTC
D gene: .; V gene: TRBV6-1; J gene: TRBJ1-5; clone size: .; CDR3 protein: CASWAATYSNQPQHF; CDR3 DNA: TGTGCCAGCTGGGCAGCCACCTATAGCAATCAGCCCCAGCATTTT
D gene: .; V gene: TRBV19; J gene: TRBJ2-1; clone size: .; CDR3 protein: CASNLGIENEQFF; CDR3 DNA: TGTGCCAGTAACCTGGGCATTGAGAATGAGCAGTTCTTC
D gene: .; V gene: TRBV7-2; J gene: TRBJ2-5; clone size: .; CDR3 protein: CASSRGSGRGGETQYF; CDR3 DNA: TGTGCCAGCAGCCGGGGGAGCGGGCGGGGCGGAGAGACCCAGTACTTC
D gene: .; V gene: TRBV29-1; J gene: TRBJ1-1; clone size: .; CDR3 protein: CSVDWENTEAFF; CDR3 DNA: TGCAGCGTTGACTGGGAAAACACTGAAGCTTTCTTT
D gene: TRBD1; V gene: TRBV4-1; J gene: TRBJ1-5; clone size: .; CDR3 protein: CASSLGQDSNQPQHF; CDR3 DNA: TGCGCCAGCAGCCTGGGACAGGATAGCAATCAGCCCCAGCATTTT
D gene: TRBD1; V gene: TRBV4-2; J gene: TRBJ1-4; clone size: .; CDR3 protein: CASSQDGTGGSEKLFF; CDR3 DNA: TGTGCCAGCAGCCAAGACGGGACAGGGGGGAGCGAAAAACTGTTTTTT
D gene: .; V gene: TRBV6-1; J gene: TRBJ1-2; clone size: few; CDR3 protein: CASSEAPGQVYGYTF; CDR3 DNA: TGTGCCAGCAGTGAAGCTCCGGGACAAGTCTATGGCTACACCTTC
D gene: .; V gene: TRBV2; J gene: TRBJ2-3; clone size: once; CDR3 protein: CASISEGIRTDTQYF; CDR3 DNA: TGTGCCAGCATTTCTGAGGGGATTCGGACAGATACGCAGTATTTT
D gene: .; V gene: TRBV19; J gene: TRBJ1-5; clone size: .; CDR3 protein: CASSIGQSNQPQHF; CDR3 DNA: TGTGCCAGTAGTATAGGACAGAGCAATCAGCCCCAGCATTTT
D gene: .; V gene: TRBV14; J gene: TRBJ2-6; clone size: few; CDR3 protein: CASSQEIRHTSGANVLTF; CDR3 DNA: TGTGCCAGCAGCCAAGAGATCAGGCACACCTCTGGGGCCAACGTCCTGACTTTC
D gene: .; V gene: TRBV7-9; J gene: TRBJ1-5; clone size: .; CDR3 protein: CASSLDYDPTPRGDQPQHF; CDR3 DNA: TGTGCCAGCAGCTTAGATTATGACCCGACCCCGCGCGGCGATCAGCCCCAGCATTTT
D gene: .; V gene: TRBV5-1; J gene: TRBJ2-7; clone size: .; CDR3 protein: CASSLVVGPSYEQYF; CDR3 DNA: TGCGCCAGCAGCTTGGTAGTGGGACCCTCCTACGAGCAGTACTTC
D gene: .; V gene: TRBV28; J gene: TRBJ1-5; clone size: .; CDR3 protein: CAIIRGGQYSNQPQHF; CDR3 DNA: TGTGCCATAATCCGAGGCGGGCAGTATAGCAATCAGCCCCAGCATTTT